This TCR beta chain was documented in a study of cytomegalovirus exposure and HLA in healthy donors. The study, taken as a whole, reports: As a later analysis revealed, most CMV-associated TCR beta chains appeared HLA-restricted. Later analysis identified about 17,000 TCR beta sequences associated with HLA alleles, using a false discovery rate threshold of 0.05. It was in a later analysis that TCR association rates were seen to vary by HLA locus, highest for DRB1 and lowest for HLA-C.

At collection, donors were nominally healthy, but unrecorded immune exposures were probable. CDR1 SQVTM and CDR2 ANQGSEA come from the germline V gene. This CDR3 has 11 residues. V was shortened by 7 bases and J by 11 bases, with 16 bases between the two germline ends. This clone has more than one count but fewer than ten. Its antigen is not known. PCR employed 60 Vbeta and 13 Jbeta primers. Assay: immunoSEQ multiplex PCR; the TCRdb copy retains only in-frame clones and omits some. The sample consists of tens of thousands of clones, about three quarters of them appearing once. The gene calls are TRBV29-1 and TRBJ2-3; tentative D call: TRBD2 (6 bases). The source is a male donor in good health and CMV-seropositive. The sequencing input was PBMCs. The CDR3 here is CSARDSPKQYF. The CDR3 DNA reads TGCAGCGCCCGGGACTCCCCCAAGCAGTATTTT.